The 5 T cell receptor beta chains given below trace back to one sample, sequenced in a study of tumour-infiltrating T cells in Burkitt lymphoma. TCRdb's table, derived via immunoSEQ multiplex PCR, lists solely in-frame clones and lacks some. This sample has roughly 1,500 clones, with about 10% found just once. Sequencing was done on a sample of tumor tissue. Receptor source: a human donor with Burkitt lymphoma.

This chain joins TRBV20-1 and TRBJ2-5; a weak D match, TRBD2 (5 bases). The J call may be mistaken, given a closer DNA end match to TRBJ2-7. The CDR3 is 11 residues long. Germline CDR1 and CDR2: DFQATT and SNEGSKA (reference sequence). For the CDR3, the DNA is TGCAGTGCTCAGGAGGCCTACGAGCAGTACTTC. Its translation: CSAQEAYEQYF.

This chain links TRBV7-9 with TRBJ1-5; a possible D gene is TRBD1 (6 bases). V lost 5 bases to trimming and J lost 11 bases, with 25 bases between them. CDR1 SEHNR and CDR2 FQNEAQ come from the germline V gene (reference sequence). The CDR3 has 16 amino acids. The CDR3 DNA is TGTGCCAGCAGCCCAATAACAGGGATACCCAGGGGAGCCCAGCATTTT. Translation gives CASSPITGIPRGAQHF. Full variable domain (missing parts from reference TRBV7-9 and TRBJ1-5): DTGVSQNPRHKITKRGQNVTFRCDPISEHNRLYWYRQTLGQGPEFLTYFQNEAQLEKSRLLSDRFSAERPKGSFSTLEIQRTEQGDSAMYLCASSPITGIPRGAQHFGDGTRLSIL.

This clone was found a few times. The chain employs TRBV18 and TRBJ2-7; 10 bases agree with TRBD1. Germline CDR1 KGHSH, CDR2 LQKENI. The CDR3 is 15 residues long. Trimming at V came to 4 bases and at J to 3 bases, leaving 6 bases not matched to a gene. The CDR3 DNA sequence: TGTGCCAGCTCACGCCCAGGGGACAGGGGCTACGAGCAGTACTTC. Protein sequence: CASSRPGDRGYEQYF.

This clone was found a few times. The chain is built from TRBV27 and TRBJ2-2; D possibly corresponds to TRBD1 (6 bases). Germline CDR1 MNHEY, CDR2 SMNVEV (reference sequence). The CDR3 has 14 residues. Deletions cut 5 bases from V and 3 bases from J, with 10 bases between. The CDR3 DNA follows: TGTGCCAGCAGTAGACAGGATTACACCGGGGAGCTGTTTTTT. Residues: CASSRQDYTGELFF.

In this sample, this clone turned up a few times. J is TRBJ1-1 and V is TRBV5-1; D may be TRBD1 (6 bases). The CDR3 contains 14 residues. Looked up from germline, CDR1 is SGHRS and CDR2 is YFSETQ. V was trimmed by 6 bases and J by 3 bases, leaving 15 bases between them. The CDR3 here is CASKGGGWDTEAFF. CDR3 bases: TGCGCCAGCAAGGGGGGCGGATGGGACACTGAAGCTTTCTTT. The complete variable domain, with remaining parts taken from reference TRBV5-1 and TRBJ1-1, reads KAGVTQTPRYLIKTRGQQVTLSCSPISGHRSVSWYQQTPGQGLQFLFEYFSETQRNKGNFPGRFSGRQFSNSRSEMNVSTLELGDSALYLCASKGGGWDTEAFFGQGTRLTVV.